One T cell receptor (beta chain) is described in this entry. Its cognate antigen is unknown. The data were obtained in a study of chemoradiotherapy in HPV16-positive cancers. Study results and limitations: Non-HPV-specific T cells did not expand in tumors during treatment, whereas candidate HPV-specific clones and E7-related motifs did.

CDR3 size: 14 residues. Germline lookup yields CDR1 MNHEY and CDR2 SMNVEV (reference sequence). V was clipped by 4 bases and J by 8 bases, with 14 bases between them. Sequenced by immunoSEQ multiplex PCR; TCRdb stores in-frame clones only, minus some. The sample carries roughly 25,000 clones, roughly 94% recorded once. This chain joins TRBV27 and TRBJ1-4; perhaps TRBD1 as D (6 bases). Sample collection occurred from a patient who underwent chemoradiotherapy. The sequence came from a human donor with HPV-associated anogenital cancer. This chain's CDR3 is CASSSDRKGEKLFF. The DNA for the CDR3 is TGTGCCAGCAGTTCGGACAGAAAGGGGGAAAAACTGTTTTTT. Filled out from reference TRBV27 and TRBJ1-4, the complete variable domain reads EAQVTQNPRYLITVTGKKLTVTCSQNMNHEYMSWYRQDPGLGLRQIYYSMNVEVTDKGDVPEGYKVSRKEKRNFPLILESPSPNQTSLYFCASSSDRKGEKLFFGSGTQLSVL.